This T cell receptor (beta chain) was observed in a study of blood T cell repertoires in COVID-19. Assay: immunoSEQ multiplex PCR; the TCRdb copy retains only in-frame clones and omits some. The sample lists roughly 220,000 clones, roughly 84% seen once, with just under 20% in the top ten. The germline V gene encodes CDR1 MDHEN and CDR2 SYDVKM. This CDR3 is 15 amino acids long. V gave up 8 bases and J gave up 5 bases; unmatched junction bases: 10. V gene TRBV28 combines with J gene TRBJ2-3, with 10 bases identical to TRBD2. Specimen: peripheral blood. This sequence was found in a man aged 25 to 45 with active or convalescent COVID-19. The CDR3 DNA is TGTGCCAGCTCGAGCGTGAGCGGGAGGGAAGATACGCAGTATTTT. This gives the protein CASSSVSGREDTQYF.